Sequencing of this T cell receptor (beta chain) was carried out in a study of beta chain features in type 1 diabetes. Study-level background: Examination covered under 110 million sorted cells spanning all samples. Study-level findings and limits: Moderately but significantly shorter TCRB CDR3s were found in Type 1 diabetes patients in all four CD4+ subsets. PCR might show a preference for shorter templates, equally across patients and controls.

The whole isolated RNA underwent reverse transcription, so sequencing captured expressed TCRB transcripts. Sequenced by immunoSEQ multiplex PCR; TCRdb stores in-frame clones only, minus some. The top ten hold under 0.9% of the sample, which has 100,000 to 150,000 clones, 7% to 10% seen once. V shed 3 bases, J shed 6 bases, and the junction held 11 bases outside the gene matches. Germline V gives CDR1 SQVTM, CDR2 ANQGSEA. There are 15 residues in the CDR3. CD45RO/CCR7/CD25/CD127/CD95/CD27 separated CD4+ naive, central memory, regulatory and stem cell-like memory cells by sorting. Worth noting for this clone: Its antigen is unknown.

Sequenced material: central memory CD4+ T cells from blood. The V gene is TRBV29-1, the J gene TRBJ2-7, with 10 bases lining up with TRBD2. The clonotype comes from a man aged 30-40 years with type 1 diabetes. The CDR3 loop reads CSVEGFSGRRGEQYF. CDR3 sequence (DNA): TGCAGCGTTGAGGGGTTTAGCGGGAGGCGGGGCGAGCAGTACTTC.